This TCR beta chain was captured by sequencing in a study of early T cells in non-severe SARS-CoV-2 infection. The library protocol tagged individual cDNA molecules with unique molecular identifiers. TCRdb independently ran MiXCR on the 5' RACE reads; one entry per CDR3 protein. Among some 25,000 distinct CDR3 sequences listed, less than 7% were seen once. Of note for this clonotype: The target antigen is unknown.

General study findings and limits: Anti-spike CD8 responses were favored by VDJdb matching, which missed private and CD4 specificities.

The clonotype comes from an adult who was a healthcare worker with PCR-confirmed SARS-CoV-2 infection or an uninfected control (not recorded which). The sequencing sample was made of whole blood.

CDR3 sequence: CASSLVGSPLHF. The CDR3 nucleotides are TGTGCCAGCAGCTTAGTCGGGTCACCCCTCCACTTT. This chain joins TRBV7-6 and TRBJ1-6, with D unresolved. The germline V and J ends were trimmed by 1 base and 10 bases, with 5 bases remaining between them. Germline CDR1 and CDR2: SGHVS and FNYEAQ. This CDR3 comprises 12 residues.